This is a list of T cell receptor beta chains from one sample in a study of cytomegalovirus exposure and HLA in healthy donors. Using immunoSEQ multiplex PCR, the repertoire was profiled, and TCRdb retains in-frame clones only, with some absent. Its listing shows 65,000 to 95,000 clones. Sequencing was done on a sample of PBMCs. All receptors derive from a man aged 30-40 years in good health and CMV-seronegative. Each CDR3 is given with its conserved first and last residue. Fields, in order: J gene, V gene, CDR3 length, D gene, CDR3 protein, CDR3 DNA. The D gene is left open where the match is weak.

>TRBJ2-1|TRBV7-9|15|TRBD1
CASSYRQGSYNEQFF
TGTGCCAGCAGTTATAGACAGGGGTCCTACAATGAGCAGTTCTTC
>TRBJ2-7|TRBV4-1|14|TRBD1
CASSYSGGWNEQYF
TGCGCCAGCAGCTACTCAGGGGGCTGGAACGAGCAGTACTTC
>TRBJ1-3|TRBV5-4|16|NA
CASSLPGHPSGNTIYF
TGTGCCAGCAGCTTACCAGGACACCCCTCTGGAAACACCATATATTTT
>TRBJ1-1|TRBV6-4|16|NA
CASSDSGGSESTEAFF
TGTGCCAGCAGTGACTCCGGGGGGTCGGAGAGCACTGAAGCTTTCTTT
>TRBJ2-4|TRBV9|14|TRBD2
CASSVGLAENIQYF
TGTGCCAGCAGCGTGGGACTAGCGGAAAACATTCAGTACTTC
>TRBJ2-7|TRBV30|14|TRBD1
CAWDRGPYLGEQYF
TGTGCCTGGGACAGGGGCCCCTATCTTGGGGAGCAGTACTTC
>TRBJ2-5|TRBV29-1|15|TRBD1
CSVDSWDRPRETQYF
TGCAGCGTTGATTCCTGGGACAGGCCCCGGGAGACCCAGTACTTC
>TRBJ2-7|TRBV29-1|12|NA
CSVEVSSYEQYF
TGCAGCGTTGAAGTTAGTTCCTACGAGCAGTACTTC
>TRBJ1-4|TRBV7-9|14|NA
CASSPRDLEEKLFF
TGTGCCAGCAGCCCTCGGGACTTGGAGGAAAAACTGTTTTTT
>TRBJ2-6|TRBV25-1|18|NA
CASSYTQDDHSGANVLTF
TGTGCCAGCAGTTACACACAGGATGATCACTCTGGGGCCAACGTCCTGACTTTC
>TRBJ2-1|TRBV7-9|18|TRBD2
CASSLLAGGQPLYNEQFF
TGTGCCAGCAGCTTGCTAGCGGGGGGGCAGCCGTTATACAATGAGCAGTTCTTC
>TRBJ2-1|TRBV5-1|16|TRBD2
CASSSNSGGAYNEQFF
TGCGCCAGCAGCTCCAATAGCGGGGGGGCCTACAATGAGCAGTTCTTC
>TRBJ2-2|TRBV7-8|13|NA
CASSLSNTGELFF
TGTGCCAGCAGCTTGTCAAACACCGGGGAGCTGTTTTTT
>TRBJ1-5|TRBV15|13|NA
CATSEERRRPQHF
TGTGCCACCAGTGAGGAGCGCCGTCGGCCCCAGCATTTT
>TRBJ2-2|TRBV7-3|17|TRBD2
CASSLMGGGVNTGELFF
TGTGCCAGCAGCTTAATGGGGGGAGGGGTGAACACCGGGGAGCTGTTTTTT
>TRBJ2-2|TRBV7-9|15|NA
CASSLFGRNTGELFF
TGTGCCAGCAGCTTATTTGGCCGGAACACCGGGGAGCTGTTTTTT
>TRBJ2-5|TRBV5-4|17|TRBD2
CASSPPGERGKGETQYF
TGTGCCAGCAGCCCCCCGGGCGAGCGGGGGAAGGGAGAGACCCAGTACTTC
>TRBJ2-2|TRBV5-1|16|TRBD1
CASSLIAGGNTGELFF
TGCGCCAGCAGCTTGATCGCAGGGGGAAACACCGGGGAGCTGTTTTTT
>TRBJ1-4|TRBV20-1|11|NA
CSASQNEKLFF
TGCAGTGCTAGCCAAAATGAAAAACTGTTTTTT
>TRBJ2-7|TRBV5-1|14|NA
CASSLTGPSYEQYF
TGCGCCAGCAGCTTGACAGGGCCTTCCTACGAGCAGTACTTC
>TRBJ2-7|TRBV4-3|16|NA
CASSQDWASGSYEQYF
TGCGCCAGCAGCCAAGATTGGGCGAGCGGCTCCTACGAGCAGTACTTC
>TRBJ1-1|TRBV2|14|NA
CASSGRGMNTEAFF
TGTGCCAGCAGTGGGCGGGGAATGAACACTGAAGCTTTCTTT
>TRBJ2-2|TRBV10-3|13|TRBD1
CAISRQGTGELFF
TGTGCCATCAGTCGACAGGGGACCGGGGAGCTGTTTTTT
>TRBJ1-2|TRBV28|13|NA
CASSPTDHYGYTF
TGTGCCAGCAGCCCCACAGACCACTATGGCTACACCTTC
>TRBJ1-2|TRBV7-2|14|TRBD1
CASSLIGQGSGYTF
TGTGCCAGCAGCTTAATCGGACAGGGGAGCGGCTACACCTTC
>TRBJ2-7|TRBV6-5|13|TRBD2
CASSWGLNYEQYF
TGTGCCAGCAGTTGGGGACTAAACTACGAGCAGTACTTC